This is a list of T cell receptor beta chains from one sample in a study of cytomegalovirus exposure and HLA in healthy donors. Only in-frame clones appear in the TCRdb table, and some are missing; sequencing was by immunoSEQ multiplex PCR. The sample lists about 130,000 clones; 55% to 75% were seen once. The sample comprised PBMCs. Receptor source: a man under 40 in good health and CMV-seronegative. CDR3s leave out the opening cysteine and the closing phenylalanine or tryptophan. Each record gives: J gene, V gene, D gene, CDR3 protein. The D gene is left open where the match is weak.

TRBJ1-2,TRBV4-3,.,ASSQEGGLYQGYT
TRBJ2-3,TRBV18,.,ASSPTGADTQY
TRBJ2-3,TRBV18,TRBD2,ASSFGASGDTDTQY
TRBJ1-1,TRBV13,.,ASSSVPGKAF
TRBJ2-7,TRBV5-4,.,ASSFSRTGEQY
TRBJ2-7,TRBV7-9,TRBD1,SSSRGQGLGEQY
TRBJ1-2,TRBV28,.,ASSSGDGYT
TRBJ2-2,TRBV27,.,ASSLLPNAGELF
TRBJ2-5,TRBV6-5,TRBD1,ASSYGTAGETQY
TRBJ1-1,TRBV7-7,.,ASSLDTNTEAF
TRBJ2-7,TRBV7-3,TRBD1,ASSRRQGGTYEQY
TRBJ1-6,TRBV7-6,.,ASSLVRSSPLH
TRBJ2-3,TRBV5-6,.,ASSLEAGSTDTQY
TRBJ2-1,TRBV4-2,TRBD2,ASSQSLAAYNEQF
TRBJ1-2,TRBV19,TRBD1,ASTQTGINYGYT
TRBJ1-4,TRBV10-2,.,ASSEWGEKEKLF
TRBJ2-3,TRBV5-5,.,ASSPSVRTDTQY
TRBJ1-2,TRBV6-6,.,ASSHGGSGGYT
TRBJ2-2,TRBV10-3,TRBD2,AIRGQTSGGLTGELF
TRBJ2-7,TRBV19,.,ATLDKGYEQY
TRBJ2-2,TRBV6-6,TRBD2,ASSYTSGDRELF
TRBJ2-3,TRBV10-3,.,AISGGVRADTQY
TRBJ2-1,TRBV7-9,.,ASSSRLSEQF
TRBJ1-2,TRBV15,TRBD1,ATSNRGNYGYT
TRBJ1-6,TRBV6-5,TRBD1,ASRGGQGRNSPLH
TRBJ1-1,TRBV6-6,.,ASSRGLTSEAF
TRBJ2-6,TRBV25-1,.,ASSEYLPGANVLT
TRBJ1-2,TRBV10-3,.,AISDRGGNYGYT
TRBJ1-5,TRBV7-6,.,ASSLIRDQPQH
TRBJ2-1,TRBV4-3,TRBD2,ASSQDLASGAYNEQF
TRBJ2-4,TRBV7-2,.,ASSLARLGNIQY
TRBJ1-1,TRBV27,.,ASSLGLGALGTEAF
TRBJ2-1,TRBV19,.,ASSIRGSSYNEQF
TRBJ2-3,TRBV5-1,TRBD2,ASSWGLAGVPDTQY
TRBJ1-5,TRBV9,TRBD1,ASSRTGGSNQPQH
TRBJ1-1,TRBV11-2,TRBD1,ASSFQGGNTEAF
TRBJ1-2,TRBV10-3,.,AIGQPNYGYT
TRBJ1-2,TRBV5-6,.,ASRRGGYGYT
TRBJ2-2,TRBV4-2,.,ASSQDPYTGELF
TRBJ2-3,TRBV30,.,AGGGGLADTQY
TRBJ2-1,TRBV4-3,TRBD2,ASSHLSGGGFNEQF
TRBJ1-2,TRBV15,TRBD1,ATSRDTGGLYGYT
TRBJ2-1,TRBV4-1,TRBD1,ASSRRQGARPNEQF
TRBJ2-3,TRBV6-4,TRBD2,ASSEQPGLAGDTQY
TRBJ1-1,TRBV5-6,.,ASTKLGLRNTEAF
TRBJ2-7,TRBV30,.,PIWGGPLYAYEQY
TRBJ1-3,TRBV11-2,.,ASSLGPYYSDGNTIY